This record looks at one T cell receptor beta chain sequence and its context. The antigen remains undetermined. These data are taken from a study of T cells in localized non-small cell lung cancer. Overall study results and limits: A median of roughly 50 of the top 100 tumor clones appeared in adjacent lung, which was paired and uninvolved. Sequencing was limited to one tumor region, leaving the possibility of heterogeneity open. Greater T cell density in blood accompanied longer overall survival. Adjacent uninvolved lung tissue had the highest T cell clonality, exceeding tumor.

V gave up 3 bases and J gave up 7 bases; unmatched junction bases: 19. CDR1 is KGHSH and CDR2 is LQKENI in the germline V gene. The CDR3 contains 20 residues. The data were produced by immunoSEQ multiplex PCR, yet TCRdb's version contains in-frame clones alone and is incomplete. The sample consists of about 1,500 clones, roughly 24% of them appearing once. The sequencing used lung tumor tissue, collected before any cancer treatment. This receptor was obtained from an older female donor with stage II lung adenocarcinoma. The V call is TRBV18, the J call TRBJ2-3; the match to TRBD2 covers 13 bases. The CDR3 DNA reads TGTGCCAGCTCACCGATGACAGTGACTAGCGGGGGGATCCACGGGAATACGCAGTATTTT. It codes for CASSPMTVTSGGIHGNTQYF.